These T cell receptor beta chains were read from a single sample in a study of T cell changes during pregnancy in multiple sclerosis. The assay was immunoSEQ multiplex PCR, and TCRdb's table has in-frame clones only and misses some. The sample lists under 130,000 clones, just over 90% occurring once. This specimen was peripheral blood, taken after pregnancy. These receptors all stem from a female donor with multiple sclerosis, enrolled in a pregnancy study. Each CDR3 is given with its conserved first and last residue. The size field is filled for only some rows; it gives once, few, many or a size class.

TRBV10-2 | few | CASSDNRGLTEAFF
TRBV5-1 | - | CASRLTSGETEAFF
TRBV19 | few | CASSIGPRANSPLHF
TRBV12-5 | - | CASGLVAGQADTQYF
TRBV5-1 | - | CASSPNPTGGLRTQYF
TRBV29-1 | - | CSVHAGASTDTQYF
TRBV7-9 | - | CASSTRQGTDYYGYTF
TRBV6-1 | - | CASRQGASNQPQHF
TRBV25-1 | once | CASSEYGGSETQYF
TRBV4-2 | few | CASSREAWETQYF
TRBV5-4 | - | CASRRVRLRKWRPSNQPQHF
TRBV5-8 | - | CASRSYPTGDNQPQHF
TRBV4-1 | - | CASSQAGGNSNQPQHF
TRBV7-6 | - | CASSIGLLGGNTIYF